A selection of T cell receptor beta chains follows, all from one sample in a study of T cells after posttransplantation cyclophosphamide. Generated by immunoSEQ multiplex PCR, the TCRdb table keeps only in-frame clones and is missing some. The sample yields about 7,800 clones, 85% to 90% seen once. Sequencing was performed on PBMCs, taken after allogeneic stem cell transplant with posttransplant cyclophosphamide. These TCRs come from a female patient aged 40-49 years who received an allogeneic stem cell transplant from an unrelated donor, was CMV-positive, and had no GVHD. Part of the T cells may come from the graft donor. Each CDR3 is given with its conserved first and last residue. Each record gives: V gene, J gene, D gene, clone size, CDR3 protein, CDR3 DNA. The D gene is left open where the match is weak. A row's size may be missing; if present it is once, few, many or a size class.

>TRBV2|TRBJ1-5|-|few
CAIQAYSNQPQHF
TGTGCCATTCAGGCATATAGCAATCAGCCCCAGCATTTT
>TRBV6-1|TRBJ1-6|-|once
CASSSQMSNSPLHF
TGTGCCAGCAGCTCCCAAATGAGTAATTCACCCCTCCACTTT
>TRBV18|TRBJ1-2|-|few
CASSLRTASYGYTF
TGTGCCAGCTCACTCAGGACAGCCAGCTATGGCTACACCTTC
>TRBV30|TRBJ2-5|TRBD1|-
CAWRPFQGDRYQETQYF
TGTGCCTGGAGACCGTTTCAGGGGGACAGGTACCAAGAGACCCAGTACTTC
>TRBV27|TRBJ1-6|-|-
CASSLRRGLSSYNSPLHF
TGTGCCAGCAGTTTAAGGCGAGGGCTCAGCTCCTATAATTCACCCCTCCACTTT
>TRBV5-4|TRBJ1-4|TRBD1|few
CASSFTGAGEKLFF
TGTGCCAGCAGCTTTACAGGGGCAGGGGAAAAACTGTTTTTT
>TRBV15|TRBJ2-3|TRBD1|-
CATSDTRTGISTDTQYF
TGTGCCACCAGCGATACCAGGACAGGGATTAGCACAGATACGCAGTATTTT
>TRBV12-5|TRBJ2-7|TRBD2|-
CASGLVRGDLYEQYF
TGTGCTAGTGGTCTCGTCCGGGGGGACCTCTACGAGCAGTACTTC
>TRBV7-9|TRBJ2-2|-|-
CASSSTLQGRSNTGELFF
TGTGCCAGCAGCTCAACCTTACAGGGGAGGTCGAACACCGGGGAGCTGTTTTTT
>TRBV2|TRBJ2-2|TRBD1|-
CASSVQGVTGELFF
TGTGCCAGCAGTGTACAGGGGGTTACCGGGGAGCTGTTTTTT
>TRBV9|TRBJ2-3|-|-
CASSAVGGTDTQYF
TGTGCCAGCAGCGCCGTCGGGGGCACAGATACGCAGTATTTT
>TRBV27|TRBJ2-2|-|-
CASSLSKGAVTGELFF
TGTGCCAGCAGTTTATCGAAAGGGGCGGTCACCGGGGAGCTGTTTTTT
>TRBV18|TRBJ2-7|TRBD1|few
CASSANRGRSYEQYF
TGTGCCAGCTCAGCAAACAGGGGGCGATCCTACGAGCAGTACTTC
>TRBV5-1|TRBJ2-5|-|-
CASSLQETQYF
TGCGCCAGCAGCTTGCAGGAGACCCAGTACTTC
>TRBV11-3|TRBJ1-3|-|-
CASSPAREDTIYF
TGTGCCAGCAGCCCTGCGAGGGAGGACACCATATATTTT
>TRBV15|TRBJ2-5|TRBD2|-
CATSRARGGQETQYF
TGTGCCACCAGCAGAGCGCGGGGGGGGCAAGAGACCCAGTACTTC
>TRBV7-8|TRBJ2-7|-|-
CATQTGPGYEQYF
TGTGCCACTCAAACAGGGCCGGGGTACGAGCAGTACTTC
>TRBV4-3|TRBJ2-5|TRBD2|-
CASSPSGGTQETQYF
TGCGCCAGCTCCCCTAGCGGGGGGACCCAAGAGACCCAGTACTTC
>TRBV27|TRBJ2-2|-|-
CASSSVANTGELFF
TGTGCCAGCAGTTCTGTAGCGAACACCGGGGAGCTGTTTTTT
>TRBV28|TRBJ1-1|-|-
CASSLGAAGVNTEAFF
TGTGCCAGCAGTTTAGGGGCGGCAGGGGTGAACACTGAAGCTTTCTTT
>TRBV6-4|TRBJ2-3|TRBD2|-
CASSASGGATDTQYF
TGTGCCAGCAGTGCTAGCGGGGGGGCCACAGATACGCAGTATTTT
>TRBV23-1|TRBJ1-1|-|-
CASSLSPRLVNTEAFF
TGCGCCAGCAGCCTATCCCCCCGACTGGTAAACACTGAAGCTTTCTTT
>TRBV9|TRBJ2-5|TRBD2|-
CASSPPWAAGGQETQYF
TGTGCCAGCAGCCCCCCTTGGGCCGCGGGGGGACAAGAGACCCAGTACTTC
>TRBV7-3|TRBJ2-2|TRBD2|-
CASSNSGYGELFF
TGTGCCAGCAGCAATAGCGGGTACGGGGAGCTGTTTTTT
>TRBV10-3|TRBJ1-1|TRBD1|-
CAITGGGNTEAFF
TGTGCCATTACAGGGGGGGGGAACACTGAAGCTTTCTTT
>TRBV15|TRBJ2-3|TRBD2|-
CATSRDPTTAGLHTQYF
TGTGCCACCAGCAGAGACCCCACTACAGCGGGGCTACATACGCAGTATTTT